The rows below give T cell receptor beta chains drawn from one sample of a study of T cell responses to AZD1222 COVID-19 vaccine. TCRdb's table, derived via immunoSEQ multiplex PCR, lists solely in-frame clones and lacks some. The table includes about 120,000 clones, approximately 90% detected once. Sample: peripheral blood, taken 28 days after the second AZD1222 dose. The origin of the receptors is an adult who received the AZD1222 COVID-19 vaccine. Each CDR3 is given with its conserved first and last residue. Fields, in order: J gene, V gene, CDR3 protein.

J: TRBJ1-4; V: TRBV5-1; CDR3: CASSLAVGNEGEKLFF
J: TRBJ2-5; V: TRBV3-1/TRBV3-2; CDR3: CASSPPGGQETQYF
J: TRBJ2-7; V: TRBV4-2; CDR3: CASSQGQGEAYEQYF
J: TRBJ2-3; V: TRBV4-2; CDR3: CASSQVLGLAGGTDTQYF
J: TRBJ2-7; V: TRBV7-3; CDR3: CASSLGAGGLVTYEQYF
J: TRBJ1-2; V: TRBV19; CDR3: CASSTWGQGSYGYTF
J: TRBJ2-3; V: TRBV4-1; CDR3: CASSQDGAGNTDTQYF
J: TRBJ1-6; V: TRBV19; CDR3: CASSGIRTGRNSPLHF
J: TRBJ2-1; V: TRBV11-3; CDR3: CASSFFAGDYNEQFF
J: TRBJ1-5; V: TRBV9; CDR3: CASSAGGSDRVNQPQHF
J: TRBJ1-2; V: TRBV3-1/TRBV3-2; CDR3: CASSQSREVYGYTF
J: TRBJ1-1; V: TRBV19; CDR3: CASSPPGQGKAFF
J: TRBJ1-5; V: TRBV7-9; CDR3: CASSLVGGVAGSNQPQHF
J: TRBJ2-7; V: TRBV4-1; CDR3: CASSQSPVYYEQYF
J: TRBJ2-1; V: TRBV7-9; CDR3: CASSSGNEQFF
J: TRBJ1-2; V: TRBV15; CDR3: CATSRGLGAQAYYGYTF
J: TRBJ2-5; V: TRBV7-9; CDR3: CASSLPQGPREGETQYF
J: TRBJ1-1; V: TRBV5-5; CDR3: CASSRDPAGGMSTEAFF
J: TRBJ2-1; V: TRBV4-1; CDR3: CASSQDQTSGTLYNEQFF
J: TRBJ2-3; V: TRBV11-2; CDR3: CASSPGDGGLPGTDTQYF
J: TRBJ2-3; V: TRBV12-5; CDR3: CASGPSNHRGTWSTDTQYF
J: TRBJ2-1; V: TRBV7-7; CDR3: CASSSRQGEDYNEQFF
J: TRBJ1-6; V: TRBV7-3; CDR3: CASSPQGGDPYNSPLHF
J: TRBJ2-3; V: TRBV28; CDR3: CASSTRTDTGTSGMLTDTQYF
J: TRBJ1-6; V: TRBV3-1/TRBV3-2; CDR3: CASSQFDYSSPLHF
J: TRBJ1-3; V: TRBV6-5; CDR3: CASSYSTGSTGNTIYF
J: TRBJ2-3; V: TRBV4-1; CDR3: CASSQTVAGGVDTQYF
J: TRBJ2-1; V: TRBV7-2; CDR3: CASSLTGQPYNEQFF
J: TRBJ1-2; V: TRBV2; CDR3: CASRLTDSWTF
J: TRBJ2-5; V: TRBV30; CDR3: CAWSVLRGGGQETQYF
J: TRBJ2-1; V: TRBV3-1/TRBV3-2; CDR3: CASSQGNTGVYNEQFF
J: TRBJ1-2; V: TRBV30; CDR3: CAWSEQSSYGYTF
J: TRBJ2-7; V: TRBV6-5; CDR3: CASTRTGGNYEQYF
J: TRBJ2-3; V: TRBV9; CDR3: CASSSSSDTQYF
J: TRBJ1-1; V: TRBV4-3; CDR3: CASSQDTGGPEAFF
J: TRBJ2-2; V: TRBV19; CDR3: CASSINLAEGSRELFF
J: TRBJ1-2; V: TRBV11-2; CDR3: CASSSSHGGNYGYTF
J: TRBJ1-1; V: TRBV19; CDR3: CASTLRQVRRNTEAFF
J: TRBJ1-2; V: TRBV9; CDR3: CASSAPGQGALYTF
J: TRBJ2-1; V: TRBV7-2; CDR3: CASSSWTGDNEQFF
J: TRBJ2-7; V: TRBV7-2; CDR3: CASSLRQGPRNEQYF